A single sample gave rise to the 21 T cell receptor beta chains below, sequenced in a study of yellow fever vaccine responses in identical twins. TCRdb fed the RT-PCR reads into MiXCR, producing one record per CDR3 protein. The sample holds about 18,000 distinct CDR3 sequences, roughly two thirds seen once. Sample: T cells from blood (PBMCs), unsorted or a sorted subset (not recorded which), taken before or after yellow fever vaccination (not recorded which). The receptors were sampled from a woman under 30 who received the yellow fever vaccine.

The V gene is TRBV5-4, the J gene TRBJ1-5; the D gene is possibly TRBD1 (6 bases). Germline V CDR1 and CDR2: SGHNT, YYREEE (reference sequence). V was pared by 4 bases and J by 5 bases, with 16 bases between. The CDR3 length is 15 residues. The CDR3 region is CASSMTGSSDQPQHF. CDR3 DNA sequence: TGTGCCAGCAGCATGACAGGATCGTCTGATCAGCCCCAGCATTTT.

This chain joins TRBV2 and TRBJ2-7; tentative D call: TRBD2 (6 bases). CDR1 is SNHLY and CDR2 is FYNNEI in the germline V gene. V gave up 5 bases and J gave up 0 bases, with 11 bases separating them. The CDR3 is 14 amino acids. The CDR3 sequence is CASSRGLNSYEQYV. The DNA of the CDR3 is TGTGCCAGCAGTAGGGGACTTAACTCCTACGAGCAGTACGTC.

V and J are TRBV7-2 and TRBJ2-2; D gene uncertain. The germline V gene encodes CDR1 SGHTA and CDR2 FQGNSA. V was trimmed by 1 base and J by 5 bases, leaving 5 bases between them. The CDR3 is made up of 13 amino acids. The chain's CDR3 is CASSLVRTGELFF. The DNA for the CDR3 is TGTGCCAGCAGCTTAGTCAGAACCGGGGAGCTGTTTTTT.

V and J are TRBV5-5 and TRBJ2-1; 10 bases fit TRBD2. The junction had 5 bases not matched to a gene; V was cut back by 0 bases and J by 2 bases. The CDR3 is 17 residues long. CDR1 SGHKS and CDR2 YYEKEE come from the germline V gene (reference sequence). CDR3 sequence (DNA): TGTGCCAGCAGCTTGGCCGGGAGCGGGGGGGCCTACAATGAGCAGTTCTTC. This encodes CASSLAGSGGAYNEQFF. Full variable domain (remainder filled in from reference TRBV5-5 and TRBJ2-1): DAGVTQSPTHLIKTRGQQVTLRCSPISGHKSVSWYQQVLGQGPQFIFQYYEKEERGRGNFPDRFSARQFPNYSSELNVNALLLGDSALYLCASSLAGSGGAYNEQFFGPGTRLTVL.

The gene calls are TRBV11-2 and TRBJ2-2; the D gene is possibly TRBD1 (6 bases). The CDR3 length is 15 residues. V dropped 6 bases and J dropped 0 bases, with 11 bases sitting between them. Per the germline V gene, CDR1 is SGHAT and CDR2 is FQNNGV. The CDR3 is CASRMQGPNTGELFF. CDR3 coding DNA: TGTGCCAGCAGAATGCAGGGGCCGAACACCGGGGAGCTGTTTTTT.

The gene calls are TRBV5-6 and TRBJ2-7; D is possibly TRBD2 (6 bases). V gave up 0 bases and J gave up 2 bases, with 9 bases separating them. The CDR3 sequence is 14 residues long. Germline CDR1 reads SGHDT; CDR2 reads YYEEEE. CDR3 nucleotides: TGTGCCAGCAGCTTGGTGGGAGGTCCCTACGAGCAGTACTTC. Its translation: CASSLVGGPYEQYF.

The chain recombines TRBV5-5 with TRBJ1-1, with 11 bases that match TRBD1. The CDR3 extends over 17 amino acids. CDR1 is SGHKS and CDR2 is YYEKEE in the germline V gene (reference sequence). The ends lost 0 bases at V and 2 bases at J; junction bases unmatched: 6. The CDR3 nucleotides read TGTGCCAGCAGCTTGGATGGACAGGGGGCGAGAAACACTGAAGCTTTCTTT. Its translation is CASSLDGQGARNTEAFF.

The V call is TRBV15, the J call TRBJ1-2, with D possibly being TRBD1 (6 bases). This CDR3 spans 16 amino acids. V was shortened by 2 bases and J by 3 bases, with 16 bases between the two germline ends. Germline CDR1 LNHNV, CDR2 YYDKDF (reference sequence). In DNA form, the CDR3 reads TGTGCCACCAGCAGAATACAGGGAAGGGAGGACTATGGCTACACCTTC. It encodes CATSRIQGREDYGYTF. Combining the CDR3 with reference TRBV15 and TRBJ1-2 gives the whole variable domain DAMVIQNPRYQVTQFGKPVTLSCSQTLNHNVMYWYQQKSSQAPKLLFHYYDKDFNNEADTPDNFQSRRPNTSFCFLDIRSPGLGDTAMYLCATSRIQGREDYGYTFGSGTRLTVV.

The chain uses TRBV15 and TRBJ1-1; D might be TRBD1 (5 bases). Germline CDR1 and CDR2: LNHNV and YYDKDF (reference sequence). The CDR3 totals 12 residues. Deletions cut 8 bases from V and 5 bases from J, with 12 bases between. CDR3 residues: CATGGIETEAFF. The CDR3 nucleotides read TGTGCCACCGGGGGTATCGAGACTGAAGCTTTCTTT.

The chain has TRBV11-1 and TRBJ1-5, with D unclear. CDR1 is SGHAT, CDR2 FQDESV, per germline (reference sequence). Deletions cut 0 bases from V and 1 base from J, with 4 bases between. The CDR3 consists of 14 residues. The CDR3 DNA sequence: TGTGCCAGCAGCTTAGCAGAGAGCAATCAGCCCCAGCATTTT. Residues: CASSLAESNQPQHF. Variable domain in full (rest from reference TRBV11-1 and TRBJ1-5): EAEVAQSPRYKITEKSQAVAFWCDPISGHATLYWYRQILGQGPELLVQFQDESVVDDSQLPKDRFSAERLKGVDSTLKIQPAELGDSAMYLCASSLAESNQPQHFGDGTRLSIL.

The CDR3 DNA reads as TGTGCCAGCTCACCACGAGATACAAGCTCCTACGAGCAGTACTTC. Its protein is CASSPRDTSSYEQYF. The chain is built from TRBV18 and TRBJ2-7; D gene unclear. CDR1 and CDR2 from the germline V gene are KGHSH and LQKENI. The CDR3 totals 15 residues. V lost 1 base to trimming and J lost 0 bases, with 10 bases between them. Combining the CDR3 with reference TRBV18 and TRBJ2-7 gives the whole variable domain NAGVMQNPRHLVRRRGQEARLRCSPMKGHSHVYWYRQLPEEGLKFMVYLQKENIIDESGMPKERFSAEFPKEGPSILRIQQVVRGDSAAYFCASSPRDTSSYEQYFGPGTRLTVT.

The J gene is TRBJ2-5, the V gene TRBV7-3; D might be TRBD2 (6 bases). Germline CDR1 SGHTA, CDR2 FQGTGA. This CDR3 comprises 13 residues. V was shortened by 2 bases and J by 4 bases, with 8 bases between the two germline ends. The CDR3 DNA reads TGTGCCAGCAGCTTAGGGGGGTCAGAGACCCAGTACTTC. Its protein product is CASSLGGSETQYF.

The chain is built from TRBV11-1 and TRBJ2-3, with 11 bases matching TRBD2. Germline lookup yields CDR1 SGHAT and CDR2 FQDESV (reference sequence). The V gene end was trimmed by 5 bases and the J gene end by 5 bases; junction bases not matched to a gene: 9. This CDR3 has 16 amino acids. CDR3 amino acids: CASSPQVLAGGDTQYF. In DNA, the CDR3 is TGTGCCAGCAGCCCCCAGGTCCTAGCGGGAGGAGATACGCAGTATTTT.

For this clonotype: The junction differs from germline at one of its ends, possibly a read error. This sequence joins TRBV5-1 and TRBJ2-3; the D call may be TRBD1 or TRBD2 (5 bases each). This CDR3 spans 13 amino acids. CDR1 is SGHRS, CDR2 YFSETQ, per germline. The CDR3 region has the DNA TGCGCCAGCAGACCCGGGACGGACTCATCCCACGATTTT. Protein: CASRPGTDSSHDF.

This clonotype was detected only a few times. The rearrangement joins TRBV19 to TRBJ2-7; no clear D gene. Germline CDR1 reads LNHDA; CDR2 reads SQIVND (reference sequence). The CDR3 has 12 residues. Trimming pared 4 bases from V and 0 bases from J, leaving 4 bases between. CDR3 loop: CASSTNSYEQYF. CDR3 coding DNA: TGTGCCAGTAGTACCAACTCCTACGAGCAGTACTTC.

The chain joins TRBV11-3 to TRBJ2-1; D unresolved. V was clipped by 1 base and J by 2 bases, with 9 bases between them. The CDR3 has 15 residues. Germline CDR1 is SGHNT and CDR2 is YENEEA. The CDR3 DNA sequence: TGTGCCAGCAGCTTAGTCCTAGACACCTACAATGAGCAGTTCTTC. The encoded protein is CASSLVLDTYNEQFF.

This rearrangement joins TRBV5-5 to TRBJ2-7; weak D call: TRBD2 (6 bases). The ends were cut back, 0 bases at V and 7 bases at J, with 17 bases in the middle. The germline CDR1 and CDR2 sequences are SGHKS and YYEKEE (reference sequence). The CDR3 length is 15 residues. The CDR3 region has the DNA TGTGCCAGCAGCTTGGCCGGGGGAACGAACGAGGAGCAGTACTTC. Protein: CASSLAGGTNEEQYF. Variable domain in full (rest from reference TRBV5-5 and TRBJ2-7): DAGVTQSPTHLIKTRGQQVTLRCSPISGHKSVSWYQQVLGQGPQFIFQYYEKEERGRGNFPDRFSARQFPNYSSELNVNALLLGDSALYLCASSLAGGTNEEQYFGPGTRLTVT.

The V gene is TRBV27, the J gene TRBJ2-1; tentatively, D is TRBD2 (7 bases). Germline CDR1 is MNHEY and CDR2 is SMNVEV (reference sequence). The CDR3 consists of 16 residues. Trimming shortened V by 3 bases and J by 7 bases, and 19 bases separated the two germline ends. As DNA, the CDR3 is TGTGCCAGCAGTTTTCCCCTGGGGGGGGGCGGGAATGAGCAGTTCTTC. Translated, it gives CASSFPLGGGGNEQFF.

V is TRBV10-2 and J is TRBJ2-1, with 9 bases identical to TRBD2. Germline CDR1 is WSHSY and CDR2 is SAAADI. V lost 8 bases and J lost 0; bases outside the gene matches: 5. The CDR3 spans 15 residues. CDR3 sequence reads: CASRRAGGSYNEQFF. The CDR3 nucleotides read TGCGCCAGCCGGCGAGCGGGAGGCTCCTACAATGAGCAGTTCTTC.

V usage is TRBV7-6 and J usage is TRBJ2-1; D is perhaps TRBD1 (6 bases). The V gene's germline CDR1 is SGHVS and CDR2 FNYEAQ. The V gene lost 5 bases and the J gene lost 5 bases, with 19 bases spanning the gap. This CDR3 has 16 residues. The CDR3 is CASSMAGTKVNNEQFF. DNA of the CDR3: TGTGCCAGCAGCATGGCCGGGACAAAGGTAAACAATGAGCAGTTCTTC.

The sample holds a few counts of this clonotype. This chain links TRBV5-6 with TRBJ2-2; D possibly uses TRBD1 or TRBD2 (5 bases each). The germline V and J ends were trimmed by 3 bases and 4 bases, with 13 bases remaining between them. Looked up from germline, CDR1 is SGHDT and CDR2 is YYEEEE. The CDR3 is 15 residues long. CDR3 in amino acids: CASSSKVRGTGELFF. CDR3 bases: TGTGCCAGCAGCTCGAAAGTGAGGGGCACCGGGGAGCTGTTTTTT.